The TCR beta chain under discussion was sequenced for a study of blood T cell repertoires in COVID-19. Participant-given clinical history determined each cohort assignment. Original processing methods: Amplification of reference gene primers provided the estimated nucleated cell counts. Assay used: immunoSEQ multiplex PCR; TCRdb lists only in-frame clones, some missing. The V and J calls and the clone size are those of that table, but D and trimming were determined from the DNA. This table has 95,000 to 150,000 clones, roughly 84% appearing once. The CDR3 length is 16 residues. Germline V gene sequence: CDR1 MGHRA, CDR2 YSYEKL. Germline trimming cut 5 bases from V and 5 bases from J; bases unmatched to any gene: 10.

The clonotype originates from a woman aged 25 to 45 who had recovered from COVID-19. The chain joins TRBV4-1 to TRBJ2-5; 11 bases map to TRBD2. The sequenced sample was PBMCs or T cells enriched from blood (not recorded which). CDR3 amino acids: CASSGRRLAGTETQYF. For the CDR3, the DNA is TGCGCCAGCAGCGGAAGGAGACTAGCGGGAACGGAGACCCAGTACTTC.